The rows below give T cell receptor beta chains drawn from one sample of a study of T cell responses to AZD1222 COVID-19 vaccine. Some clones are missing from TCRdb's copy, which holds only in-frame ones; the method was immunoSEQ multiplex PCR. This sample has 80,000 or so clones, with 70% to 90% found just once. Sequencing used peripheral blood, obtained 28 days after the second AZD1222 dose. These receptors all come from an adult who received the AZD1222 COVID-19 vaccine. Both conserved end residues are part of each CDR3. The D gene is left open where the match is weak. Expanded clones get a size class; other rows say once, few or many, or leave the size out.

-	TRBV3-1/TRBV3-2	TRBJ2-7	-	CASSHGEWGDEQYF	TGTGCCAGCAGCCATGGTGAGTGGGGAGACGAGCAGTACTTC
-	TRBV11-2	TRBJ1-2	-	CASSLALGGTPNYGYTF	TGTGCCAGCAGCTTAGCCTTGGGCGGGACACCCAACTATGGCTACACCTTC
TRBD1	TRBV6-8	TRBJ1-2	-	CASRGTGPGGGYTF	TGTGCCAGCAGGGGGACAGGCCCCGGGGGGGGCTACACCTTC
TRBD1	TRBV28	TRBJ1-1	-	CASSSGQITEAFF	TGTGCCAGCAGTTCGGGACAGATCACTGAAGCTTTCTTT
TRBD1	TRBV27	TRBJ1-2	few	CASRSRDRDGYTF	TGTGCCAGCAGGTCCCGGGACAGGGATGGCTACACCTTC
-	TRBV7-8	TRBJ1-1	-	CASSWTKGDTEAFF	TGTGCCAGCAGCTGGACTAAAGGGGACACTGAAGCTTTCTTT
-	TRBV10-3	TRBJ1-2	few	CAISEGGINYGYTF	TGTGCCATCAGTGAGGGGGGAATAAACTATGGCTACACCTTC
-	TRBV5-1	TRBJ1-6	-	CASRGDSSYNSPLHF	TGCGCCAGCAGGGGAGACAGCTCCTATAATTCACCCCTCCACTTT
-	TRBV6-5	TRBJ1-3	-	CASSYSTHDSGNTIYF	TGTGCCAGCAGTTACTCGACACACGATTCTGGAAACACCATATATTTT
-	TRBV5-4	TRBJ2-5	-	CASSLGGGQETQYF	TGTGCCAGCTCCCTAGGAGGGGGCCAAGAGACCCAGTACTTC
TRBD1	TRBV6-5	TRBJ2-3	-	CASTRTGGTDTQYF	TGTGCCAGCACCCGGACAGGGGGCACAGATACGCAGTATTTT
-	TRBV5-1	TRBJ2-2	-	CASSITGTGELFF	TGCGCCAGCAGCATTACAGGGACCGGGGAGCTGTTTTTT
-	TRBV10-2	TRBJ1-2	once	CASSEASAGYTF	TGCGCCAGCAGTGAGGCTTCTGCTGGCTACACCTTC
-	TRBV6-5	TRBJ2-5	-	CASSPSTGETQYF	TGTGCCAGCAGTCCTTCCACGGGAGAGACCCAGTACTTC
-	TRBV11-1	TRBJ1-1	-	CASSPNPDALPEAFF	TGTGCCAGCAGCCCCAACCCCGACGCCCTCCCTGAAGCTTTCTTT
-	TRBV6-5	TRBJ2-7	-	CASSYAAMSSYEQYF	TGTGCCAGCAGTTACGCGGCGATGAGCTCCTACGAGCAGTACTTC
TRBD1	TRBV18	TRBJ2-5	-	CASSQKTGETQYF	TGTGCCAGCTCACAGAAGACAGGGGAGACCCAGTACTTC
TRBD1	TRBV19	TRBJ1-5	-	CASSPQGGGQQPQHF	TGTGCCAGTAGTCCCCAGGGGGGGGGACAGCAGCCCCAGCATTTT